Listed below are T cell receptor beta chains from one sample, sequenced in a study of cytomegalovirus exposure and HLA in healthy donors. The data were produced by immunoSEQ multiplex PCR, yet TCRdb's version contains in-frame clones alone and is incomplete. The repertoire holds around 200,000 clones, with 80% as singletons. The specimen was PBMCs. The source is a boy between 10 and 17 years old in good health and CMV-seronegative. The CDR3 runs from the conserved cysteine through the conserved F or W. The D gene is left open where the match is weak. The listing skips clone size in some rows; elsewhere it reads once, few, many or a size class.

clone_size d_call j_call v_call cdr3_nt cdr3_aa
. . TRBJ2-7 TRBV9 TGTGCCAGCAGCGTAGACCCCGGACTATACGAGCAGTACTTC CASSVDPGLYEQYF
. TRBD2 TRBJ2-1 TRBV7-2 TGTGCCAGCAGCTTCGGGACTAGTTTGAGGATCGAGCAGTTCTTC CASSFGTSLRIEQFF
once TRBD2 TRBJ2-5 TRBV2 TGTGCCAGCAGCCAGACAACTAGCGCGGGAGAGACCCAGTACTTC CASSQTTSAGETQYF
. . TRBJ1-1 TRBV6-5 TGTGCCAGCAGTGAGTACTGGAGTAAAGCTGAAGCTTTCTTT CASSEYWSKAEAFF
. . TRBJ1-1 TRBV15 TGTGCCACCAGAGGGGTGATGAACACTGAAGCTTTCTTT CATRGVMNTEAFF
few . TRBJ1-1 TRBV6-5 TGTGCCAGCAGTGAAACTAAGCCTGAAGCTTTCTTT CASSETKPEAFF
. TRBD1 TRBJ1-4 TRBV5-4 TGTGCCAGCAGCTTGAACAGGGGGCATGAAAAACTGTTTTTT CASSLNRGHEKLFF
. . TRBJ2-7 TRBV7-8 TGTGCCAGCAGCTCAGATCTGGAGCAGTACTTC CASSSDLEQYF
. TRBD2 TRBJ2-5 TRBV7-2 TGTGCCAGCAGCCGCAGGACTAGCGGGAGTAGAGAGACCCAGTACTTC CASSRRTSGSRETQYF
. . TRBJ2-2 TRBV19 TGTGCCAGTAGTATGTTGGACACCAACACCGGGGAGCTGTTTTTT CASSMLDTNTGELFF
. . TRBJ1-5 TRBV21-1 TGTGCCAGCAGCAAACCCACGACAGTTTATAGCAATCAGCCCCAGCATTTT CASSKPTTVYSNQPQHF
. TRBD2 TRBJ2-2 TRBV5-6 TGTGCCAGCAGCTTGGGACTAGCGGGAGTTCTGGTCGGGGAGCTGTTTTTT CASSLGLAGVLVGELFF
. . TRBJ1-1 TRBV25-1 TGTGCCAGCAGTGAGTCTACCTTGATGAACACTGAAGCTTTCTTT CASSESTLMNTEAFF
. . TRBJ2-1 TRBV6-5 TGTGCCAGCAGTTCGACAGGATACTACAATGAGCAGTTCTTC CASSSTGYYNEQFF
. . TRBJ2-1 TRBV29-1 TGCAGCGTTGAAGATCTTTCTGAGCAGTTCTTC CSVEDLSEQFF
. . TRBJ1-1 TRBV27 TGTGCCAGCAGTTTCGGGGTAGGCGGTACTGAAGCTTTCTTT CASSFGVGGTEAFF
. . TRBJ2-5 TRBV7-2 TGTGCCAGCAGCTTAGGCTTTAGGGGGGGGCGAAGAGAGACCCAGTACTTC CASSLGFRGGRRETQYF
. TRBD2 TRBJ2-2 TRBV7-9 TGTGCCAGCAGCTTGCCTCAGTCGAAGCGGGGGACGGTCACCGGGGAGCTGTTTTTT CASSLPQSKRGTVTGELFF
. TRBD1 TRBJ2-6 TRBV19 TGTGCCAGTTGGGGTCGGGATGAGACAGGGGCTAGGGGGGCCAACGTCCTGACTTTC CASWGRDETGARGANVLTF
. TRBD1 TRBJ2-3 TRBV28 TGTGCCAGCAGTTTAGTAGGGCAGGGGGCCTCAGCTACGCAGTATTTT CASSLVGQGASATQYF
. TRBD1 TRBJ2-5 TRBV7-9 TGTGCCAGCAGCTGGACCGGGACAGGGAGAGAGACCCAGTACTTC CASSWTGTGRETQYF
. TRBD1 TRBJ2-7 TRBV9 TGTGCCAGCAGCTCCCGGACAGGGAACTTCGAGCAGTACTTC CASSSRTGNFEQYF
. . TRBJ2-7 TRBV11-3 TGTGCCAGCAGCTTCCCCCTTAGGGGGATTTTCTACGAGCAGTACTTC CASSFPLRGIFYEQYF
. . TRBJ2-3 TRBV6-5 TGTGCCAGCAGTCGGACAGTCCAAAGCACAGATACGCAGTATTTT CASSRTVQSTDTQYF
. TRBD2 TRBJ2-5 TRBV20-1 TGCAGTGTAGCGGGACGGGAGACCCAGTACTTC CSVAGRETQYF
. TRBD1 TRBJ2-3 TRBV25-1 TGTGCCAGCAGTGTGGGTGCGGGACAGGGACCTGGTACGCAGTATTTT CASSVGAGQGPGTQYF
. . TRBJ2-6 TRBV6-1 TGTGCCAGCAGTGCGGTGTTATCTGGGGCCAACGTCCTGACTTTC CASSAVLSGANVLTF
. TRBD1 TRBJ2-1 TRBV11-3 TGTGCCAGCAGCCCTCGACAGGGATCCTACAATGAGCAGTTCTTC CASSPRQGSYNEQFF
. TRBD2 TRBJ2-3 TRBV6-1 TGTGCCAGCAGTCTATGGGAGCGGGGGACGTATTTT CASSLWERGTYF
. . TRBJ1-2 TRBV14 TGTGCCAGCAGCCAAGGGCGGATCCCTAATGGCTACACCTTC CASSQGRIPNGYTF
. . TRBJ1-3 TRBV2 TGTGCCAGCAAGTATAGTCCAAGAGAAAACACCATATATTTT CASKYSPRENTIYF
few . TRBJ2-1 TRBV11-3 TGTGCCAGCAGCTTAGGGATTATCCGACCAGGGGAGACTTCCTACAATGAGCAGTTCTTC CASSLGIIRPGETSYNEQFF
few TRBD2 TRBJ2-7 TRBV7-9 TGTGCCAGCAGCTTAGTGCGGGGGTACGAGCAGTACTTC CASSLVRGYEQYF
. . TRBJ1-5 TRBV30 TGTGCCTGGTCCGGGACACCTAATCAGCCCCAGCATTTT CAWSGTPNQPQHF
. . TRBJ1-2 TRBV7-9 TGTTCCAGCAGCTTAAGCCACGGCTACACCTTC CSSSLSHGYTF
. TRBD1 TRBJ1-2 TRBV12-5 TGTGCTAGTGGGGGGGGGACAGGGCAAGAAGGCTACACCTTC CASGGGTGQEGYTF
. . TRBJ1-1 TRBV29-1 TGCAGCGGAGGCCACGGGGGGAACACTGAAGCTTTCTTT CSGGHGGNTEAFF
once . TRBJ2-3 TRBV6-1 TGTGCCAGCAGCGCAGGTACTAGCACAGATACGCAGTATTTT CASSAGTSTDTQYF
. . TRBJ1-1 TRBV4-2 TGTGCCAGCAGCCAGATAGGGGCTGGGACTGAAGCTTTCTTT CASSQIGAGTEAFF